A single sample gave rise to the 9 T cell receptor beta chains below, sequenced in a study of blood T cell repertoires in COVID-19. Libraries were prepared by immunoSEQ multiplex PCR; TCRdb keeps only in-frame clonotypes and omits some of them. Of over 45,000 clones listed, about nine tenths are singletons. Sample: peripheral blood. The receptor set was obtained from a woman between 55 and 75 years old with active or convalescent COVID-19.

The chain is built from TRBV28 and TRBJ1-2; D might be TRBD1 (6 bases). V was pared by 1 base and J by 4 bases, with 10 bases between. CDR1 MDHEN and CDR2 SYDVKM come from the germline V gene. The CDR3 runs to 14 residues. CDR3 DNA: TGTGCCAGCAGTTTATCCAGGGGCAGCTATGGCTACACCTTC. As protein: CASSLSRGSYGYTF.

V is TRBV15 and J is TRBJ1-5; no clear D. The CDR3 has 14 amino acids. Trimming left V 0 bases short and J 5 bases short, with 8 bases between. Germline V lookup: CDR1 LNHNV, CDR2 YYDKDF (reference sequence). CDR3 amino acids: CATSRDAGDQPQHF. The CDR3, as DNA: TGTGCCACCAGCAGAGATGCCGGGGATCAGCCCCAGCATTTT.

The chain employs TRBV28 and TRBJ1-2, with 9 bases that match TRBD1. The V gene's germline CDR1 is MDHEN and CDR2 SYDVKM. V shed 3 bases and J 5 bases; nucleotides not matched to a gene: 16. The CDR3 length is 18 residues. The CDR3 loop is CASSFIQGAMNKKYGYTF. For the CDR3, the DNA is TGTGCCAGCAGTTTCATACAGGGGGCGATGAATAAAAAGTATGGCTACACCTTC.

The chain couples TRBV11-2 to TRBJ2-7, with a tentative D call TRBD1 (6 bases). The V and J ends lost 3 bases and 6 bases respectively, with 12 bases between them. Germline V gene data show CDR1 as SGHAT and CDR2 as FQNNGV. This CDR3 has 13 residues. The CDR3 is CASSFSRGAEQYF. The CDR3 DNA is TGTGCCAGCAGCTTCTCCAGGGGAGCCGAGCAGTACTTC.

V usage is TRBV27 and J usage is TRBJ2-1; D perhaps matches TRBD1 (5 bases). The CDR3 contains 13 residues. V was clipped by 5 bases and J by 7 bases, with 12 bases between them. Germline lookup yields CDR1 MNHEY and CDR2 SMNVEV (reference sequence). CDR3 sequence (DNA): TGTGCCAGCAGTCCCAGGGTGGGTAATGAGCAGTTCTTC. It is translated as CASSPRVGNEQFF.

The rearrangement links TRBV28 to TRBJ2-6; 9 bases are shared with TRBD1. The CDR3 has 16 residues. Per germline, CDR1 MDHEN and CDR2 SYDVKM. V gave up 10 bases and J gave up 0 bases; unmatched junction bases: 7. Written as DNA, the CDR3 is TGTGCCACTGACAGGGGGTTTTTCTCTGGGGCCAACGTCCTGACTTTC. It codes for CATDRGFFSGANVLTF. The full variable domain, its missing parts supplied by reference TRBV28 and TRBJ2-6, is DVKVTQSSRYLVKRTGEKVFLECVQDMDHENMFWYRQDPGLGLRLIYFSYDVKMKEKGDIPEGYSVSREKKERFSLILESASTNQTSMYLCATDRGFFSGANVLTFGAGSRLTVL.

The J gene is TRBJ2-3, the V gene TRBV27; 10 bases are shared with TRBD2. CDR3 size: 19 residues. Germline V CDR1 and CDR2: MNHEY, SMNVEV (reference sequence). V gave up 3 bases and J gave up 5 bases; unmatched junction bases: 17. CDR3 DNA sequence: TGTGCCAGCAGTTTTCTCTCAAGCGGCAGCGGGAGGGCCGTAGATACGCAGTATTTT. Amino acid sequence: CASSFLSSGSGRAVDTQYF.

Points on this clone: The junction shows a germline mismatch at one end, possibly a read error. This chain connects TRBV6-5 to TRBJ2-1, with D maybe TRBD1 (5 bases). Per the germline V gene, CDR1 is MNHEY and CDR2 is SVGAGI. The CDR3 sequence is 12 residues long. CDR3 sequence: CASSYASDSLVF. As DNA, the CDR3 is TGTGCCAGCAGTTACGCGAGTGACAGTCTGGTCTTC.

This chain links TRBV5-4 with TRBJ2-1, with a weak D call TRBD1 (6 bases). The germline V gene encodes CDR1 SGHNT and CDR2 YYREEE (reference sequence). The CDR3 covers 15 residues. V lost 6 bases and J lost 4, with 17 bases in between. The CDR3 reads CASNLPSGQYNEQFF. DNA for the CDR3: TGTGCCAGCAACTTACCCTCAGGACAGTACAATGAGCAGTTCTTC.